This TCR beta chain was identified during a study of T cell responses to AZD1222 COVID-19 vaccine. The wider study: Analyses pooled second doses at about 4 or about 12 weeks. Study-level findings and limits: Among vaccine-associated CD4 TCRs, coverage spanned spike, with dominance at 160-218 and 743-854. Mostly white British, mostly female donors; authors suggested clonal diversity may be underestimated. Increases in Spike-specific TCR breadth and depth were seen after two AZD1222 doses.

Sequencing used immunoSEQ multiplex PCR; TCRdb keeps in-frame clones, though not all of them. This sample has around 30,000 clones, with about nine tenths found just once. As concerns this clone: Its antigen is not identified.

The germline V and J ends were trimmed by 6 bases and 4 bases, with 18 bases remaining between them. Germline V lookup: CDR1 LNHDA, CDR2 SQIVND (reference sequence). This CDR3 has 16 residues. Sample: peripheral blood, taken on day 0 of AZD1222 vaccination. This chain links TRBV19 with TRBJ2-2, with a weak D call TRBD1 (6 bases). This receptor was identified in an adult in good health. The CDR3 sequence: CASSLMGAEGTGELFF. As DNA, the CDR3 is TGTGCCAGTAGCCTCATGGGGGCCGAGGGCACCGGGGAGCTGTTTTTT.